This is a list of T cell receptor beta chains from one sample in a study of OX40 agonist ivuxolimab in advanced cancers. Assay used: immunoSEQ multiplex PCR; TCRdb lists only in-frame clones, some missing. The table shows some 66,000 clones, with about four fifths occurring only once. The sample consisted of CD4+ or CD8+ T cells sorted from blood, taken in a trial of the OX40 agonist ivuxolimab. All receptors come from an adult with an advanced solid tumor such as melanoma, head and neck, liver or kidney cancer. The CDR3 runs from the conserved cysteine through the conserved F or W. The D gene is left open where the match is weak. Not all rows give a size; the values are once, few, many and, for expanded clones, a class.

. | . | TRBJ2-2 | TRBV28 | TGTGCCAGCAGAACCCCGGACCGACACACCGGGGAGCTGTTTTTT | CASRTPDRHTGELFF
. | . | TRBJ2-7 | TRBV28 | TGTGCCAGCAACCTTATAGTCGGGAGCTCCTACGAGCAGTACTTC | CASNLIVGSSYEQYF
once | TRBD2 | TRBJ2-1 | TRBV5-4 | TGTGCCAGCAGCTCGGGACTAGCTGGCAATGAGCAGTTCTTC | CASSSGLAGNEQFF
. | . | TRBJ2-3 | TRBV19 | TGTGCCAGTGGGCTATACACAGATACGCAGTATTTT | CASGLYTDTQYF
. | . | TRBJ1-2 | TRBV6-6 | TGTGCCAGCAGGCGACAAACAGGGACATCTAACTATGGCTACACCTTC | CASRRQTGTSNYGYTF
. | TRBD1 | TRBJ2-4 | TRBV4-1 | TGCGCCAGCAGCCAAGGGACCGGGACAGGGGACCACTTC | CASSQGTGTGDHF
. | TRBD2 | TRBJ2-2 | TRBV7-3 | TGTGCCAGCAGCTCCCCTGGAGGGGAGGGCGGGGAGCTGTTTTTT | CASSSPGGEGGELFF
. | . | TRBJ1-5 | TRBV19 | TGTGCCAGTAGTATTTTGGGAGTTGCCCGTAATCAGCCCCAGCATTTT | CASSILGVARNQPQHF
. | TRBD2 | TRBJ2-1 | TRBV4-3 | TGCGCCAGCAGCCATCCCGGACTAGCGGGAGGGGGCGATGAGCAGTTCTTC | CASSHPGLAGGGDEQFF
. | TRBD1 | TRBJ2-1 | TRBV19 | TGTGCCAGTAGTATAGTTGCAGGGGGCTCCTACAATGAGCAGTTCTTC | CASSIVAGGSYNEQFF
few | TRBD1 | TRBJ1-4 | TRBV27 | TGTGCCAGCAGTCTCAACTCAGGGGGGGTCGAAAAACTGTTTTTT | CASSLNSGGVEKLFF
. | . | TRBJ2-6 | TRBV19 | TGTGCCAGTAGTTCGACAGAAAAGAGCTCTGGGGCCAACGTCCTGACTTTC | CASSSTEKSSGANVLTF
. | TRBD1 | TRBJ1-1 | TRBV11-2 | TGTGCCAGCAGCCTACGACAGGGAGCCACTGAAGCTTTCTTT | CASSLRQGATEAFF